The rows below give T cell receptor beta chains drawn from one sample of a study of cytomegalovirus exposure and HLA in healthy donors. Using immunoSEQ multiplex PCR, the repertoire was profiled, and TCRdb retains in-frame clones only, with some absent. The sample contains around 150,000 clones, 75% to 80% of which appear only once. Sequencing input: PBMCs. The source is a woman aged 45-60 years in good health and CMV-seropositive. Both conserved end residues are part of each CDR3. Fields, in order: clone size, V gene, J gene, D gene, CDR3 length, CDR3 protein, CDR3 DNA. D genes are given only for firm matches. Not every row has a clone size; where given, it reads once, few, many or a size class.

-,TRBV19,TRBJ1-5,-,16,CASKKTGQHSNQPQHF,TGTGCCAGTAAGAAAACAGGACAGCATAGCAATCAGCCCCAGCATTTT
-,TRBV9,TRBJ1-1,-,12,CASSVDETEAFF,TGTGCCAGCAGCGTAGACGAGACTGAAGCTTTCTTT
-,TRBV6-5,TRBJ1-1,-,13,CASRHRENTEAFF,TGTGCCAGCAGGCACAGGGAGAACACTGAAGCTTTCTTT
-,TRBV10-3,TRBJ1-5,TRBD1,16,CAISDSPDRGNQPQHF,TGTGCCATCAGCGATTCCCCGGACAGGGGCAATCAGCCCCAGCATTTT
-,TRBV6-5,TRBJ2-1,-,14,CASRDSGAYNEQFF,TGTGCCAGCAGAGATAGCGGTGCCTACAATGAGCAGTTCTTC
once,TRBV5-8,TRBJ1-1,-,15,CASSNDRLESAEAFF,TGTGCCAGCAGCAATGACCGCCTCGAGAGCGCTGAAGCTTTCTTT
-,TRBV4-1,TRBJ1-1,-,16,CASSHRGTEQYTEAFF,TGCGCCAGCAGCCACCGGGGGACGGAGCAGTACACTGAAGCTTTCTTT
-,TRBV4-1,TRBJ2-3,TRBD2,16,CASSPSSGRVTDTQYF,TGCGCCAGCAGCCCATCTAGCGGGAGGGTCACAGATACGCAGTATTTT
-,TRBV25-1,TRBJ2-5,-,13,CASSEWSLETQYF,TGTGCCAGCAGTGAATGGAGTCTGGAGACCCAGTACTTC
-,TRBV2,TRBJ2-5,TRBD2,16,CASSVLAGGRRETQYF,TGTGCCAGCAGTGTACTAGCGGGGGGGCGGAGGGAGACCCAGTACTTC
-,TRBV28,TRBJ2-7,TRBD2,16,CASSYKGLAGEVEQYF,TGTGCCAGCAGTTACAAGGGACTAGCGGGAGAGGTCGAGCAGTACTTC
-,TRBV2,TRBJ2-7,TRBD1,13,CASNEDRGDEQYF,TGTGCCAGCAACGAGGACAGGGGTGACGAGCAGTACTTC
-,TRBV18,TRBJ1-3,TRBD1,15,CASSRGTGSGNTIYF,TGTGCCAGCTCTCGCGGGACAGGCTCTGGAAACACCATATATTTT
-,TRBV9,TRBJ2-7,-,16,CASSSHAGMGTYEQYF,TGTGCCAGCAGCTCCCATGCCGGGATGGGCACCTACGAGCAGTACTTC
-,TRBV2,TRBJ2-7,-,13,CASSQRGNYEQYF,TGTGCCAGCAGTCAGAGAGGTAACTACGAGCAGTACTTC
-,TRBV25-1,TRBJ2-5,TRBD1,15,CASSGWTGGKETQYF,TGTGCCAGCAGTGGCTGGACAGGGGGCAAGGAGACCCAGTACTTC
-,TRBV11-2,TRBJ2-5,TRBD1,15,CASSYIQGPQETQYF,TGTGCCAGCAGCTATATACAGGGGCCTCAAGAGACCCAGTACTTC
-,TRBV27,TRBJ2-4,-,17,CASSPRPGELAKNIQYF,TGTGCCAGCAGTCCGAGGCCAGGGGAATTAGCCAAAAACATTCAGTACTTC
few,TRBV19,TRBJ2-6,-,17,CASSIVRRISGANVLTF,TGTGCCAGTAGTATCGTCCGGCGGATCTCTGGGGCCAACGTCCTGACTTTC
-,TRBV6-5,TRBJ2-5,TRBD2,15,CASSFRRTSVETQYF,TGTGCCAGCAGTTTTAGACGGACTAGCGTAGAGACCCAGTACTTC
-,TRBV6-5,TRBJ1-1,-,14,CASRAQGLNTEAFF,TGTGCCAGCAGAGCACAGGGCTTGAACACTGAAGCTTTCTTT
-,TRBV7-2,TRBJ2-7,TRBD2,18,CASRTGLAGGLRSYEQYF,TGTGCCAGCAGAACGGGACTAGCGGGGGGCCTACGTTCCTACGAGCAGTACTTC
-,TRBV4-3,TRBJ2-7,TRBD1,17,CASSQLSPRQGAHEQYF,TGCGCCAGCAGCCAACTGTCTCCGAGACAGGGGGCCCACGAGCAGTACTTC
-,TRBV7-8,TRBJ2-3,TRBD2,19,CASSDWGTSGGPSTDTQYF,TGTGCCAGCAGCGATTGGGGGACTAGCGGGGGCCCTAGCACAGATACGCAGTATTTT
-,TRBV30,TRBJ1-2,TRBD1,16,CAWSARRTGGIYGYTF,TGTGCCTGGAGCGCACGGAGGACAGGGGGTATCTATGGCTACACCTTC
-,TRBV20-1,TRBJ2-1,-,11,CSLTVYNEQFF,TGCAGTTTGACTGTATACAATGAGCAGTTCTTC
-,TRBV6-5,TRBJ1-2,-,15,CASSYSGGKVGGYTF,TGTGCCAGCAGTTACTCGGGAGGGAAGGTCGGGGGCTACACCTTC
-,TRBV28,TRBJ1-2,TRBD1,13,CASSLTGVQGYTF,TGTGCCAGCAGTCTTACAGGGGTTCAGGGCTACACCTTC
-,TRBV5-4,TRBJ1-2,-,15,CASRSDTKANYGYTF,TGTGCCAGCAGGTCGGATACTAAAGCTAACTATGGCTACACCTTC
-,TRBV2,TRBJ2-1,TRBD2,15,CASSESGRAYNEQFF,TGTGCCAGCAGTGAGTCCGGGAGGGCCTACAATGAGCAGTTCTTC
-,TRBV7-2,TRBJ1-2,-,14,CASSLLAGDYGYTF,TGTGCCAGCAGCTTATTGGCAGGGGACTATGGCTACACCTTC
-,TRBV2,TRBJ2-7,TRBD1,14,CASSGGQGVSEQYF,TGTGCCAGCAGTGGGGGCCAGGGGGTAAGCGAGCAGTACTTC
-,TRBV29-1,TRBJ2-3,TRBD2,14,CSVGSGSSTDTQYF,TGCAGCGTTGGTAGCGGGAGCAGCACAGATACGCAGTATTTT
-,TRBV15,TRBJ1-1,-,14,CATSRGRDNTEAFF,TGTGCCACCAGCAGAGGGAGGGATAACACTGAAGCTTTCTTT
few,TRBV9,TRBJ1-6,TRBD1,16,CASSVGGGTYNSPLHF,TGTGCCAGCAGCGTAGGAGGGGGCACGTATAATTCACCCCTCCACTTT
-,TRBV4-2,TRBJ1-1,-,15,CASSQGSGRGTEAFF,TGTGCCAGCAGCCAAGGGTCCGGAAGGGGCACTGAAGCTTTCTTT
-,TRBV7-2,TRBJ2-3,TRBD2,19,CASSLAGGSVRFRTDTQYF,TGTGCCAGCAGCTTAGCGGGCGGGAGCGTTCGCTTTAGGACAGATACGCAGTATTTT
-,TRBV2,TRBJ1-6,TRBD1,15,CASRDRGQFNSPLHF,TGTGCCAGCAGAGACAGGGGGCAATTTAATTCACCCCTCCACTTT
-,TRBV5-4,TRBJ1-2,-,15,CASSPTGFETYGYTF,TGTGCCAGCAGCCCTACAGGGTTTGAAACCTATGGCTACACCTTC
-,TRBV5-1,TRBJ1-1,-,15,CASSLGGGMNTEAFF,TGCGCCAGCAGCTTAGGGGGTGGTATGAACACTGAAGCTTTCTTT
-,TRBV7-9,TRBJ1-5,-,12,CASSHEGEPQHF,TGTGCCAGCAGCCACGAGGGTGAGCCCCAGCATTTT
-,TRBV10-3,TRBJ2-2,-,13,CAVRQRNTGELFF,TGTGCCGTAAGACAGAGAAACACCGGGGAGCTGTTTTTT
-,TRBV7-8,TRBJ2-3,-,17,CASSLGPGVGGTDTQYF,TGTGCCAGCAGCTTAGGACCGGGAGTGGGAGGCACAGATACGCAGTATTTT
-,TRBV7-9,TRBJ1-1,-,14,CASAAGGSYTEAFF,TGTGCCAGCGCCGCGGGGGGATCGTACACTGAAGCTTTCTTT
-,TRBV15,TRBJ2-3,TRBD2,17,CATSRDRASGSTDTQYF,TGTGCCACCAGCAGAGATCGGGCTAGCGGATCCACAGATACGCAGTATTTT
-,TRBV7-8,TRBJ2-4,TRBD2,16,CASSLAIAGDQNIQYF,TGTGCCAGCAGCTTAGCAATAGCGGGGGACCAAAACATTCAGTACTTC
-,TRBV18,TRBJ1-2,-,16,CASSLTSAGLHYGYTF,TGTGCCAGCTCACTTACCAGTGCAGGTTTGCACTATGGCTACACCTTC
-,TRBV6-5,TRBJ2-1,-,14,CASSYRLSSHEQFF,TGTGCCAGCAGTTACCGCCTGAGTTCCCATGAGCAGTTCTTC
-,TRBV6-5,TRBJ2-2,TRBD1,15,CASSLRDRNTGELFF,TGTGCCAGCAGCCTTAGGGACAGAAACACCGGGGAGCTGTTTTTT
-,TRBV19,TRBJ2-3,-,14,CASYSGSSSGTQYF,TGTGCCAGTTATTCAGGTTCTTCAAGCGGTACGCAGTATTTT
few,TRBV11-3,TRBJ2-2,TRBD1,14,CASSLQGAAGELFF,TGTGCCAGCAGCTTACAGGGGGCGGCCGGGGAGCTGTTTTTT